Presented here are 17 T cell receptor beta chains from one specimen sequenced in a study of Graves' ophthalmopathy and Graves' hyperthyroidism (dated by TCRdb to 2017 to 2018). These reads were obtained on an Illumina HiSeq 2000. For repertoire sequencing, TCR beta CDR3 regions were amplified from RNA transcripts. A first-round RT-PCR used HTBI primers with the Qiagen OneStep RT-PCR kit, followed by a second-round multiplex PCR, size selection and purification. In-frame beta chains were kept once TCRdb had trimmed the public reads at Q25 with fastp and called clones with MiXCR. Duplicate CDR3 protein sequences are folded into a single record with the most common DNA and genes. This sample comprises about 400,000 distinct CDR3 sequences, approximately 20% of them detected only once. The ten largest clones take up 1.5% to 2% of the sample. Sample: peripheral blood. The receptors derive from a woman younger than 35 with Graves' ophthalmopathy. Donor details come from another sample of the same person, matched by shared clones.

This clonotype was seen many times. The gene calls are TRBV5-1 and TRBJ2-7; TRBD1 agrees at 8 bases. CDR3 length: 15 residues. The J segment lost 4 bases and the V segment lost 4 bases, leaving 10 bases of the junction unmatched. CDR1 and CDR2 (germline): SGHRS, YFSETQ. As DNA, the CDR3 is TGCGCCAGCAGCCTGGAGAGACAGGGGAAATACGAGCAGTACTTC. It yields the protein CASSLERQGKYEQYF.

This clonotype was recorded many times. The chain carries TRBV20-1 and TRBJ1-1; D is unclear. CDR3 length: 15 residues. From germline, CDR1 is DFQATT and CDR2 SNEGSKA (reference sequence). V was pared by 6 bases and J by 5 bases, with 22 bases between. CDR3 residues: CSAPDGGQVRTEAFF. CDR3 in DNA: TGCAGTGCCCCCGATGGAGGGCAGGTGAGAACTGAAGCTTTCTTT.

This clonotype showed up many times. The J gene is TRBJ1-1, the V gene TRBV6-2 or TRBV6-3, with TRBD1 as a possible D gene (6 bases). This CDR3 spans 16 amino acids. The V gene lost 0 bases and the J gene lost 4 bases, with 15 bases spanning the gap. Germline assignment: CDR1 MNHEY and CDR2 SVGEGT. The CDR3, as DNA: TGTGCCAGCAGTTACTCGCGGACAGCGCCGCGCACTGAAGCTTTCTTT. Protein: CASSYSRTAPRTEAFF.

A note on this clonotype: Compared with germline, one end of the junction differs, possibly owing to a read error. The CDR3 coding sequence is TGCGCCAGCGGCTTAGCCGGGACAGCAGTCTACGAGCAGTACTTC. Translation gives CASGLAGTAVYEQYF. The genes are TRBV5-1 and TRBJ2-7; 7 bases line up with TRBD1. This CDR3 contains 15 residues. CDR1 and CDR2 from the germline V gene are SGHRS and YFSETQ.

This clonotype was counted at least ten times. J is TRBJ1-1 and V is TRBV29-1; the D is unclear. With 3 bases removed from V and 0 bases from J, the gap between germline ends came to 2 bases. This CDR3 has 11 amino acids. Looked up from germline, CDR1 is SQVTM and CDR2 is ANQGSEA. The CDR3 bases are TGCAGCGTTGAGATGAACACTGAAGCTTTCTTT. Residues: CSVEMNTEAFF.

This clonotype was detected many times. This chain links TRBV4-3 with TRBJ2-2; possibly TRBD1 for D (6 bases). Germline CDR1 reads LGHNA; CDR2 reads YSLEER. V was cut by 0 bases and J by 7 bases, with 9 bases left in between. The CDR3 loop spans 14 amino acids. The CDR3 region has the DNA TGCGCCAGCAGCCAAGAGAGGGGGAGCGGGGAGCTGTTTTTT. Translation gives CASSQERGSGELFF.

Ten or more counts support this clonotype. This chain joins TRBV6-2 or TRBV6-3 and TRBJ2-6, with no clear D. CDR1 and CDR2 from the germline V gene are MNHEY and SVGEGT. This CDR3 has 12 residues. Trimming took off 8 bases at V and 4 bases at J, with 6 bases between the two ends. For the CDR3, the DNA is TGTGCCAGCCAGTGGGGGGCCAACGTCCTGACTTTC. This encodes CASQWGANVLTF.

This clonotype was recorded many times. The rearrangement uses TRBV20-1 and TRBJ1-5; no clear D. Trimming removed 3 bases at V and 6 bases at J, with 6 bases between. The CDR3 runs to 11 residues. CDR1 and CDR2 from the germline V gene are DFQATT and SNEGSKA (reference sequence). The CDR3 protein is CSARGTQPQHF. In DNA form, the CDR3 reads TGCAGTGCTAGGGGCACTCAGCCCCAGCATTTT.

In its sample, this clonotype was seen many times. V usage is TRBV6-1 and J usage is TRBJ2-5, with 13 positions matching TRBD2. CDR1 is MNHNS, CDR2 SASEGT, per germline. CDR3 length equals 16 residues. The ends lost 2 bases at V and 4 bases at J; junction bases unmatched: 4. The CDR3 bases are TGTGCCAGCAGTGAAACGGGACTAGCGGGACGAGAGACCCAGTACTTC. Residues: CASSETGLAGRETQYF.

Ten or more counts support this clonotype. The chain has TRBV9 and TRBJ2-7; the match to TRBD2 covers 8 bases. Germline values: CDR1 SGDLS, CDR2 YYNGEE. The CDR3 extends over 14 amino acids. J gave up 0 bases and V 4 bases, and 3 bases lay outside the gene matches. CDR3 loop: CASSPREGSYEQYF. The CDR3 nucleotides are TGTGCCAGCAGCCCACGGGAGGGCTCCTACGAGCAGTACTTC. Together with reference TRBV9 and TRBJ2-7, the CDR3 gives the full variable domain: DSGVTQTPKHLITATGQRVTLRCSPRSGDLSVYWYQQSLDQGLQFLIQYYNGEERAKGNILERFSAQQFPDLHSELNLSSLELGDSALYFCASSPREGSYEQYFGPGTRLTVT.

This clonotype was recorded many times. The chain couples TRBV7-2 to TRBJ2-7; D possibly uses TRBD1 or TRBD2 (5 bases each). The CDR3 sequence is 15 residues long. Looked up from germline, CDR1 is SGHTA and CDR2 is FQGNSA. V gave up 0 bases and J gave up 2 bases, with 11 bases separating them. CDR3 coding DNA: TGTGCCAGCAGCTTAGCGCGAGGGGAACCCTACGAGCAGTACTTC. This encodes CASSLARGEPYEQYF. Together with reference TRBV7-2 and TRBJ2-7, the CDR3 gives the full variable domain: GAGVSQSPSNKVTEKGKDVELRCDPISGHTALYWYRQSLGQGLEFLIYFQGNSAPDKSGLPSDRFSAERTGGSVSTLTIQRTQQEDSAVYLCASSLARGEPYEQYFGPGTRLTVT.

The CDR3 loop reads CASSLARSTQPQHF. For the CDR3, the DNA is TGTGCCAGCAGCTTAGCGCGCTCCACTCAGCCCCAGCATTTT. This chain connects TRBV7-2 to TRBJ1-5; no clear D. Trimming removed 0 bases from V and 6 bases from J, with 9 bases in between. From germline, CDR1 is SGHTA and CDR2 FQGNSA. The CDR3 is 14 residues long. The entire variable domain, with the rest obtained from reference TRBV7-2 and TRBJ1-5, is as follows: GAGVSQSPSNKVTEKGKDVELRCDPISGHTALYWYRQSLGQGLEFLIYFQGNSAPDKSGLPSDRFSAERTGGSVSTLTIQRTQQEDSAVYLCASSLARSTQPQHFGDGTRLSIL.

This clonotype was found many times. The chain couples TRBV27 to TRBJ2-5; weak D call: TRBD2 (7 bases). V lost 3 bases to trimming and J lost 4 bases, with 15 bases between them. In germline, CDR1 is MNHEY, CDR2 SMNVEV (reference sequence). The CDR3 has 15 residues. This CDR3 is CASSLVGGARETQYF. In nucleotides, the CDR3 is TGTGCCAGCAGTTTGGTGGGGGGGGCGCGAGAGACCCAGTACTTC.

This clonotype occurred many times. The chain joins TRBV7-2 to TRBJ2-4; maybe TRBD2 (5 bases). This CDR3 contains 15 residues. CDR1 and CDR2 (germline): SGHTA, FQGNSA. Trimming shortened V by 1 base and J by 0 bases, and 7 bases separated the two germline ends. Here the CDR3 reads CASSLEGVAKNIQYF. CDR3 coding DNA: TGTGCCAGCAGCTTAGAGGGAGTAGCCAAAAACATTCAGTACTTC.

There are many counts of this clonotype. The chain is built from TRBV19 and TRBJ1-1; D remains ambiguous. V was trimmed by 5 bases and J by 5 bases, leaving 9 bases between them. Germline-derived CDR1 and CDR2 are LNHDA and SQIVND (reference sequence). The CDR3 covers 12 residues. The CDR3 nucleotides are TGTGCCAGTAGTTGGGTGGGGACTGAAGCTTTCTTT. Its protein product is CASSWVGTEAFF.

This clonotype has at least ten counts. The chain has TRBV24-1 and TRBJ2-7, with a tentative D call TRBD1 (6 bases). Trimming shortened V by 2 bases and J by 4 bases, and 11 bases separated the two germline ends. CDR1 is KGHDR and CDR2 is SFDVKD in the germline V gene. This CDR3 has 14 residues. CDR3 amino acids: CATSDSGTYYEQYF. For the CDR3, the DNA is TGTGCCACCAGTGATTCCGGGACATATTACGAGCAGTACTTC.

This clonotype was counted ten times or more. The chain links TRBV11-2 to TRBJ1-3, with D unclear. V shed 5 bases and J shed 6 bases, with 8 bases lying between them. The CDR3 totals 12 residues. Germline V gene lookup returns CDR1 SGHAT and CDR2 FQNNGV. Written as DNA, the CDR3 is TGTGCCAGCAGCCAACCCGCAAACACCATATATTTT. Translating it yields CASSQPANTIYF. Combining the CDR3 with reference TRBV11-2 and TRBJ1-3 gives the whole variable domain EAGVAQSPRYKIIEKRQSVAFWCNPISGHATLYWYQQILGQGPKLLIQFQNNGVVDDSQLPKDRFSAERLKGVDSTLKIQPAKLEDSAVYLCASSQPANTIYFGEGSWLTVV.